This T cell receptor (beta chain) was recorded in a study of CD8+CD57+ T cells in acquired aplastic anemia. The overall study: Sorted CD4+ and CD8+ cells yielded DNA averaging about 2.9 ug.

In this sample, this clonotype turned up a few times. Those patients picked for sequencing had displayed CD8+CD57+ cell expansion on flow cytometry. Severe acquired aplastic anemia affected all patients. Profiles of TCR beta VDJ and CDR3 were generated from a genomic DNA template. TCRdb re-called the reads with MiXCR, one entry per CDR3 protein. The data contain hundreds of thousands of distinct CDR3 sequences, 56% of them singletons. Germline V gene data show CDR1 as LNHDA and CDR2 as SQIVND (reference sequence). The CDR3 spans 14 residues. The V segment lost 6 bases and the J segment 5 bases; nucleotides outside the gene matches: 6.

The sample consisted of sorted CD4+, CD8+, or CD8+CD57+ T cells (not recorded which) from PBMCs. The chain has TRBV19 and TRBJ2-7; 11 bases match TRBD2. This receptor was identified in a human donor with aplastic anemia. CDR3: CASRVTSGVHEQYF. In DNA form, the CDR3 reads TGTGCCAGTAGGGTGACTAGCGGGGTCCACGAGCAGTACTTC.